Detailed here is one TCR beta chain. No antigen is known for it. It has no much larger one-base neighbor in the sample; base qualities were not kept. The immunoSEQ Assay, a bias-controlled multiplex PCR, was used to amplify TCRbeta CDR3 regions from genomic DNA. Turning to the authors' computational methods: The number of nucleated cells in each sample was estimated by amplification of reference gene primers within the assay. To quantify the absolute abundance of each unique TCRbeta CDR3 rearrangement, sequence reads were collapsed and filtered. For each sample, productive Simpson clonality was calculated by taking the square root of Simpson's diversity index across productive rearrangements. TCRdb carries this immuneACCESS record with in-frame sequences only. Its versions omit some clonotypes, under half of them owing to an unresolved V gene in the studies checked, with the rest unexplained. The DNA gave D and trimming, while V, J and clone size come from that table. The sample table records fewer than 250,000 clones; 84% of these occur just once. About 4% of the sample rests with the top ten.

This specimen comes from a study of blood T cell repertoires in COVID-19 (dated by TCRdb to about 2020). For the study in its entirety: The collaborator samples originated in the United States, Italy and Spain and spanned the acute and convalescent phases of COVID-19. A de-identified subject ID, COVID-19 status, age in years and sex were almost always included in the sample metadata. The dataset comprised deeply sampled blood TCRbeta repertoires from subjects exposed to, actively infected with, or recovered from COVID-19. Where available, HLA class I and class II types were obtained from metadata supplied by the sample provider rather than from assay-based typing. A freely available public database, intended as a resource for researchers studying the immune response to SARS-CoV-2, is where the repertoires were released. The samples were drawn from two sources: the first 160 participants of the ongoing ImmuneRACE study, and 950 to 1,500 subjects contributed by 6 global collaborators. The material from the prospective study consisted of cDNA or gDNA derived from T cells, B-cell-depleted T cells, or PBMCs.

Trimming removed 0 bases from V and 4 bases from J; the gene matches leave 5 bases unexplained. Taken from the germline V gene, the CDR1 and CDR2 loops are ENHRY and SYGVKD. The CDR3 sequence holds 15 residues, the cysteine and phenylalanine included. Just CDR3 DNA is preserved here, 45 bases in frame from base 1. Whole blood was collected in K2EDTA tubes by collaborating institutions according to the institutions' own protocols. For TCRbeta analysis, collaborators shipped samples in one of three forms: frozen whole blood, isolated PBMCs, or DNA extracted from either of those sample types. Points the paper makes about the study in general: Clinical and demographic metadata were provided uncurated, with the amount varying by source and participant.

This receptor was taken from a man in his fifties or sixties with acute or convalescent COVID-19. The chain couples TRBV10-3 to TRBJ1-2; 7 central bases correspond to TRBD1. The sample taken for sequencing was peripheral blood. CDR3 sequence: CAISESEGTAYGYTF. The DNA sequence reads TGTGCCATCAGTGAGTCGGAGGGGACAGCCTATGGCTACACCTTC.